A single TCR beta chain is shown here with its context. Its antigen remains unidentified. The CDR3 has 15 amino acids. Germline V gene data show CDR1 as SGHRS and CDR2 as YFSETQ. The V segment lost 9 bases and the J segment 5 bases; nucleotides outside the gene matches: 14. Each cell subset's genomic DNA was divided evenly among several immunoSEQ plates. Repertoires were generated with immunoSEQ multiplex PCR, while TCRdb's copy carries only in-frame clones and drops some. The table has some 2.3 million clones, more than 85% seen once; the top ten hold roughly 0.36%. This sample was taken from a study of shared clonotypes between healthy human individuals. General study points: Non-shared clonotypes had lower generation probabilities than those shared by all four donors.

The V and J genes are TRBV5-1 and TRBJ2-5; TRBD2 agrees at 9 bases. The source material was naive CD4+ T cells from PBMCs. Noted subset: CD45RA+ positively selected. The TCR was taken from a man aged 18 to 29 in good health. Some clones in this sample may be carry-over from other donors' samples. For the CDR3, the DNA is TGCGCCACCTCCGCGAGCGGGAGGTCTCTTGAGACCCAGTACTTC. Its translation: CATSASGRSLETQYF.